These 18 T cell receptor beta chains share one sample of origin, sequenced in a study of OX40 agonist ivuxolimab in advanced cancers. Clones were sequenced by immunoSEQ multiplex PCR, and TCRdb holds only the in-frame ones, with some missing. The top ten clones hold about 5.5% of a sample with 40,000 to 45,000 clones, around 80% of them seen once. Here the sequenced sample was CD4+ or CD8+ T cells sorted from blood, taken in a trial of the OX40 agonist ivuxolimab. These receptors originate from an adult with an advanced solid tumor such as melanoma, head and neck, liver or kidney cancer.

A single count supports this clone. V and J are TRBV18 and TRBJ2-1; 14 positions agree with TRBD2. This CDR3 has 17 amino acids. Germline assignment: CDR1 KGHSH and CDR2 LQKENI. The V and J ends lost 1 base and 6 bases, in that order; junction bases with no gene match: 5. The CDR3 nucleotides are TGTGCCAGCTCACCACTCCGAGGACTAGCGGGAGGCAATGAGCAGTTCTTC. This gives the protein CASSPLRGLAGGNEQFF.

The chain is built from TRBV2 and TRBJ1-3, with a tentative D call TRBD1 (6 bases). This CDR3 spans 16 amino acids. Trimming removed 6 bases from V and 0 bases from J, with 15 bases in between. CDR1 and CDR2 (germline): SNHLY, FYNNEI. The CDR3 here is CASSATGSHSGNTIYF. In DNA, the CDR3 is TGTGCCAGCAGCGCCACAGGGAGCCACTCTGGAAACACCATATATTTT.

The V and J genes are TRBV6-1 and TRBJ2-3; D unclear. Per the germline V gene, CDR1 is MNHNS and CDR2 is SASEGT. This CDR3 has 14 amino acids. With 9 bases removed from V and 2 bases from J, the gap between germline ends came to 15 bases. The CDR3 loop is CASLGARPTDTQYF. CDR3 bases: TGTGCCAGTTTAGGCGCCAGGCCCACAGATACGCAGTATTTT.

This clone occurred once. The genes are TRBV21-1 and TRBJ1-5. TRBV21-1 is a listed pseudogene. There are 14 residues in the CDR3. As DNA, the CDR3 is TGTGCCAGCAGCAATTACGGAGTAAATCAGCCCCAGCATTTT. Amino acid sequence: CASSNYGVNQPQHF.

The J gene is TRBJ1-1, the V gene TRBV11-2; D is ambiguous. Trimming pared 3 bases from V and 1 base from J, leaving 12 bases between. Germline V gives CDR1 SGHAT, CDR2 FQNNGV. CDR3 size: 15 residues. The DNA for the CDR3 is TGTGCCAGCAGCTTGAATCCGGACCCGAACACTGAAGCTTTCTTT. Residues: CASSLNPDPNTEAFF.

The genes are TRBV5-1 and TRBJ2-1, with 7 bases identical to TRBD1. The CDR3 has 15 residues. V lost 0 bases to trimming and J lost 4 bases; unmatched junction nucleotides: 4. The germline V gene encodes CDR1 SGHRS and CDR2 YFSETQ. The DNA for the CDR3 is TGCGCCAGCAGCTTGGAGGGGGCCGGGTACAATGAGCAGTTCTTC. Its protein is CASSLEGAGYNEQFF.

The chain recombines TRBV5-1 with TRBJ2-2; 10 bases are a match to TRBD2. CDR3 length: 16 residues. V gave up 1 base and J gave up 1 base; unmatched junction bases: 1. Germline V gene data show CDR1 as SGHRS and CDR2 as YFSETQ. CDR3 nucleotide sequence: TGCGCCAGCAGCTTGTTAGCGGGAGGGAACACCGGGGAGCTGTTTTTT. Translated, it gives CASSLLAGGNTGELFF.

The genes are TRBV7-3 and TRBJ2-3; D perhaps matches TRBD2 (6 bases). There are 17 residues in the CDR3. Deletions cut 0 bases from V and 3 bases from J, with 16 bases between. Germline loops: CDR1 SGHTA, CDR2 FQGTGA. The CDR3 spells CASSLTGGAGRTDTQYF. CDR3 DNA: TGTGCCAGCAGCTTAACGGGTGGGGCAGGGAGGACAGATACGCAGTATTTT. Supplemented by reference TRBV7-3 and TRBJ2-3, the full variable domain reads GAGVSQTPSNKVTEKGKYVELRCDPISGHTALYWYRQSLGQGPEFLIYFQGTGAADDSGLPNDRFFAVRPEGSVSTLKIQRTERGDSAVYLCASSLTGGAGRTDTQYFGPGTRLTVL.

This chain links TRBV28 with TRBJ1-2, with a tentative D call TRBD1 (5 bases). The germline CDR1 and CDR2 sequences are MDHEN and SYDVKM. Trimming shortened V by 7 bases and J by 3 bases, and 12 bases separated the two germline ends. This CDR3 spans 13 amino acids. The CDR3 DNA reads as TGTGCCAGCAACGGCGGGGGGGACTATGGCTACACCTTC. Its translation is CASNGGGDYGYTF.

The chain is built from TRBV30 and TRBJ2-7; 7 nucleotides agree with TRBD2. The CDR3 has 15 residues. Looked up from germline, CDR1 is GTSNPN and CDR2 is SVGIG (reference sequence). The V segment lost 1 base and the J segment 2 bases; nucleotides outside the gene matches: 8. The CDR3 nucleotides read TGTGCCTGGAGTGGCCCCCACGGGGGGACCTACGAGCAGTACTTC. Its translation is CAWSGPHGGTYEQYF.

This sequence joins TRBV6-1 and TRBJ2-3; 10 bases are shared with TRBD1. Germline CDR1 reads MNHNS; CDR2 reads SASEGT. The CDR3 has 14 amino acids. V dropped 5 bases and J dropped 3; count of bases not matched to a gene: 2. In DNA, the CDR3 is TGTGCCAGCAGTCCGGGACAGGGGACAGATACGCAGTATTTT. Residues: CASSPGQGTDTQYF.

The chain links TRBV2 to TRBJ2-3, with D perhaps TRBD1 or TRBD2 (5 bases each). The V end lost 3 bases, the J end lost 2 bases, and 9 bases lay between the germline ends. CDR1 is SNHLY and CDR2 is FYNNEI in the germline V gene. CDR3 length equals 14 residues. The CDR3 reads CASSEWGFTDTQYF. DNA of the CDR3: TGTGCCAGCAGTGAGTGGGGGTTCACAGATACGCAGTATTTT.

This chain joins TRBV28 and TRBJ1-2; TRBD1 is a possible D gene (6 bases). The CDR3 sequence is 13 residues long. V was clipped by 7 bases and J by 8 bases, with 17 bases between them. The germline gives CDR1 MDHEN, CDR2 SYDVKM. The CDR3 sequence is CASIAQGWRGYTF. The CDR3 DNA reads TGTGCCAGCATAGCCCAGGGGTGGCGGGGCTACACCTTC.

This clone was observed a few times. Other DNA sequences within the sample encode an identical CDR3. The chain combines TRBV7-2 with TRBJ1-2; D possibly corresponds to TRBD1 (6 bases). CDR1 and CDR2 (germline): SGHTA, FQGNSA. The CDR3 consists of 13 residues. Trimming took 5 bases from V and 2 from J, leaving 9 bases between them. The CDR3, as DNA: TGTGCCAGCAGCCTCGGACAGAACTATGGCTACACCTTC. Its translation is CASSLGQNYGYTF.

This clone was seen once. V gene TRBV5-1 combines with J gene TRBJ2-1; 7 bases fit TRBD2. Germline V CDR1 and CDR2: SGHRS, YFSETQ. The CDR3 is made up of 14 amino acids. V shed 1 base and J 5 bases; nucleotides not matched to a gene: 3. CDR3 nucleotides: TGCGCCAGCAGCTTGATCCTAGCGGACAATGAGCAGTTCTTC. Its translation is CASSLILADNEQFF.

This clone came up a few times. The rearrangement uses TRBV30 and TRBJ1-6; D is unclear. In germline, CDR1 is GTSNPN, CDR2 SVGIG (reference sequence). V lost 1 base to trimming and J lost 7 bases, with 11 bases between them. This CDR3 spans 14 amino acids. The CDR3: CAWSGKRTNSPLHF. CDR3 nucleotides: TGTGCCTGGAGTGGGAAAAGAACGAATTCACCCCTCCACTTT.

The CDR3 sequence: CASTRGTGLYNEQFF. CDR3 DNA: TGTGCCAGCACTAGGGGGACAGGCCTCTACAATGAGCAGTTCTTC. The genes are TRBV7-9 and TRBJ2-1; 8 bases match TRBD1. Trimming cost V 7 bases and J 3 bases; bases outside gene matches: 8. Germline values: CDR1 SEHNR, CDR2 FQNEAQ (reference sequence). CDR3 size: 15 residues.

This clone has more than one count but fewer than ten. The DNA for the CDR3 is TGTGCCAGCACCATCTCTCCAGGGACGAACACTGAAGCTTTCTTT. Protein: CASTISPGTNTEAFF. The rearrangement links TRBV7-9 to TRBJ1-1; D might be TRBD1 (5 bases). CDR1 is SEHNR, CDR2 FQNEAQ, per germline (reference sequence). The CDR3 is 15 residues long. The V and J ends lost 7 bases and 1 base respectively, with 16 bases between them.